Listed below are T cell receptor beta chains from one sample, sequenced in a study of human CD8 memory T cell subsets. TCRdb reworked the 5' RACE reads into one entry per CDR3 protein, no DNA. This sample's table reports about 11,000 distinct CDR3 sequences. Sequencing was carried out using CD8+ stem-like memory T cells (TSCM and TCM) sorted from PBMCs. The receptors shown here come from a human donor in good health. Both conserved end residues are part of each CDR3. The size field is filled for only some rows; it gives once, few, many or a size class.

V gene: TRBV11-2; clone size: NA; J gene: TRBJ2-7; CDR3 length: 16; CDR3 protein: CASSSPREKVSYEQYF
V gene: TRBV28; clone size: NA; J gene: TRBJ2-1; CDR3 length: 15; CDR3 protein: CASRRDLGGLYEQFF
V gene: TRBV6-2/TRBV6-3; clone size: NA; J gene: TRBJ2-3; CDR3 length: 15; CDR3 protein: CASSYPPPDRDTQYF
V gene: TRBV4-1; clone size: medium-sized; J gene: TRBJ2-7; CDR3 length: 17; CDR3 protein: CASSQDFGGEWTYEQYF
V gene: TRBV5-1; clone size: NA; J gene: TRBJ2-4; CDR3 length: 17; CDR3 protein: CASRASAGELAKNIQYF
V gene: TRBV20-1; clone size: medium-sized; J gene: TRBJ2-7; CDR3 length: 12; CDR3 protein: CSANDKPYEQYF
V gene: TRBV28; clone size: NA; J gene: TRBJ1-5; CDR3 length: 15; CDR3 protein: CASSPFRDEEQPQHF
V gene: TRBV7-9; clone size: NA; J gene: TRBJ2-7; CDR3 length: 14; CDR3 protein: CASSLGAPRDEQYF
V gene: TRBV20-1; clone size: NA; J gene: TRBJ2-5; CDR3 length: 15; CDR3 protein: CSARDGLAGVETQYF
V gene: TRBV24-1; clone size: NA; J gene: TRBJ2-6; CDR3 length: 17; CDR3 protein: CATSDIGQPSGANVLTF
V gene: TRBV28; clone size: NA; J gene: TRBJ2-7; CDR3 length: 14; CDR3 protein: CASNHGTGAYEQYF
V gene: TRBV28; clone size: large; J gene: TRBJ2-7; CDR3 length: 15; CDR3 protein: CASTALGLEGSEQYF
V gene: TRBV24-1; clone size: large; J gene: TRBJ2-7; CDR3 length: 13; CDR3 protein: CATSDPGSYEQYF
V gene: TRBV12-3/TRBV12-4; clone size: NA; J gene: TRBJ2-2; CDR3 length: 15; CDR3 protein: CASSLAGAPVGELFF
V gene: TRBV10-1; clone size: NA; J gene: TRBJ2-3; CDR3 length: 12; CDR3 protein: CASSESWDTQYF
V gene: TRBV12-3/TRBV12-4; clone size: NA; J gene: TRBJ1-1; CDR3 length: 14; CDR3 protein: CASRPGVMNTEAFF
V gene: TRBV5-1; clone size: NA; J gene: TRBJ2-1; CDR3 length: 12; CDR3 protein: CASNVGYNEQFF
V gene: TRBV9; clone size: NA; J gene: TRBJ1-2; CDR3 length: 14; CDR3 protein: CASSDGQAIYPYTF
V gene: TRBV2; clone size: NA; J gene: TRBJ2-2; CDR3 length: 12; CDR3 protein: CASSDTPGELFF
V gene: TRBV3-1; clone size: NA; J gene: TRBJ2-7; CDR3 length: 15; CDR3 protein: CASSQDSQSSYEQYF
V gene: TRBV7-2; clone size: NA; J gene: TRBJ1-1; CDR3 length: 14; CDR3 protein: CASSRWPRGTEAFF
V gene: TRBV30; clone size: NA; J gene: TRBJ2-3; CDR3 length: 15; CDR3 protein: CAWRGLAGSTDTQYF
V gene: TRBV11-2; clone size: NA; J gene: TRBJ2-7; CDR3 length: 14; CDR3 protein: CASSNTSFPYEQYF
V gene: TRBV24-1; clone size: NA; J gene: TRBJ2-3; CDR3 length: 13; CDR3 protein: CATSTLDSDTQYF
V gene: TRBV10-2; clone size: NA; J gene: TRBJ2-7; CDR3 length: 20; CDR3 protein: CASSESWGSGSGSGSDEQYF
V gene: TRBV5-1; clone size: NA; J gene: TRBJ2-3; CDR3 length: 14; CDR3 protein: CASSSMGYTDTQYF
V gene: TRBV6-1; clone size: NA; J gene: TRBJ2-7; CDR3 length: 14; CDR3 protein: CASSEMGPAYEQYF
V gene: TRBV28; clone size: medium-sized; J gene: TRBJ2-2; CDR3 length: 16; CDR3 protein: CASSLTRTGEDGELFF
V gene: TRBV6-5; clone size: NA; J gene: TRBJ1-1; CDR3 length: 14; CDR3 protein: CASSSGQVYTEAFF
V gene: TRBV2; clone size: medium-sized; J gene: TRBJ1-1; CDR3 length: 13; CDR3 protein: CASSTGRNTEAFF
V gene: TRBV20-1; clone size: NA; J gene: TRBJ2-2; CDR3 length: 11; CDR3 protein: CSAEQGWELFF
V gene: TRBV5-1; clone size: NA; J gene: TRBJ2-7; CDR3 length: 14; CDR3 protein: CASSLRTDRYEQYF
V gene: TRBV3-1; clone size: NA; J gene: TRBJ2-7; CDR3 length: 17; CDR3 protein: CASSQDYTGGGHYEQYF
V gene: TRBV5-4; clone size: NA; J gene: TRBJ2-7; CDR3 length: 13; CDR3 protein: CASSFRPSYEQYF
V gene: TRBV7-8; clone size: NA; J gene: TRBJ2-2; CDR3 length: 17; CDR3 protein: CASSLQLWRENTGELFF
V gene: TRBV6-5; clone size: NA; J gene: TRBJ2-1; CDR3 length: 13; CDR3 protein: CASSYAGVDEQFF
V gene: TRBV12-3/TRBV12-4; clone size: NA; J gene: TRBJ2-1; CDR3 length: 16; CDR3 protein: CASSLGTGGSNNEQFF
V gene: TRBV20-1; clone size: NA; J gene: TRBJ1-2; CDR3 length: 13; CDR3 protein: CSARPNTNYGYTF
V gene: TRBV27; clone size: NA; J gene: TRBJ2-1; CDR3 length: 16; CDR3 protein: CASSSIAEKRRNEQFF
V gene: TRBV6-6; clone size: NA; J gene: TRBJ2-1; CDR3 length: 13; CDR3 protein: CASSYQDYNEQFF
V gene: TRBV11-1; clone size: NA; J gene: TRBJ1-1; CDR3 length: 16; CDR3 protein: CASSFDKIYMNTEAFF
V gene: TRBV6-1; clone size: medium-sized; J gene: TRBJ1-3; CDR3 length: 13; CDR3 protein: CASSGDSGNTIYF
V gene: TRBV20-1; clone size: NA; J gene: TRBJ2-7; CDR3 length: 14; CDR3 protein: CSARGLAEDYEQYF
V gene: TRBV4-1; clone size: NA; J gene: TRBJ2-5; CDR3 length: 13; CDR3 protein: CASSQEGQETQYF
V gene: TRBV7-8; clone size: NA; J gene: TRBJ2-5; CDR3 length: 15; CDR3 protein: CASSPSGGNVETQYF
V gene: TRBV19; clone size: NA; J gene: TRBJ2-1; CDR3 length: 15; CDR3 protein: CASSARAAKYNEQFF
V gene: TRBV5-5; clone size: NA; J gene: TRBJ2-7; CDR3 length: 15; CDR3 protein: CASSLAWGGSYEQYF
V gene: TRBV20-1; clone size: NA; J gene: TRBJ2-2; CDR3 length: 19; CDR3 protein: CSARDQRVLGGGNTGELFF
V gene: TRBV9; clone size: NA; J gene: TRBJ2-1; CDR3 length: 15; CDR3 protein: CASSVAGGSYNEQFF
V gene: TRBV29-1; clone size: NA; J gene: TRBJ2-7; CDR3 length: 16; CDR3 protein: CSVEGGSGRGPYEQYF
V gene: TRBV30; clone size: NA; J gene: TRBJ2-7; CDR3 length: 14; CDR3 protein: CAWSPGQGNYEQYF
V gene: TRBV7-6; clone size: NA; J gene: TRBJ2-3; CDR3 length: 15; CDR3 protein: CASSPLWGATDTQYF
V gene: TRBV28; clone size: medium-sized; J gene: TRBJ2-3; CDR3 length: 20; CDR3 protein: CASSLEASGMRTPSTDTQYF
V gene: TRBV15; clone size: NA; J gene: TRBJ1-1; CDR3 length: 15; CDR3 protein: CATSSLTQGQGRAFF